This note documents a single T cell receptor (beta chain) sequence. Its antigen is not known. Produced via immunoSEQ multiplex PCR; TCRdb's table is partial and in-frame only. The table has about 56,000 clones, about 71% seen once. As for time point: week 47, end of study. Every single dose of the vaccine, 300 ug of mutant IDH1 20-mer peptide, came with topical imiquimod. Patients had eight vaccinations, in weeks 1, 3, 5, 7, 11, 15, 19 and 23. The CDR3 length is 13 residues. Trimming took 1 base from V and 6 from J, leaving 7 bases between them. Germline assignment: CDR1 SGHDN and CDR2 FVKESK. The sample is drawn from a study of a mutant IDH1 vaccine in newly diagnosed glioma. Study-wide findings and caveats: Detectable vaccine-induced immune responses arose in roughly 93% of patients. Top peripheral T cell clonotype shifts appeared unrelated to pseudoprogression.

Sequencing used PBMCs, obtained from a glioma patient whose treatment included an IDH1 peptide vaccine. This TCR derives from a man aged 45-65 years with glioma. The rearrangement joins TRBV14 to TRBJ1-5, with D unresolved. This chain's CDR3 is CASSQGLRQPQHF. CDR3 nucleotides: TGTGCCAGCAGCCAAGGGCTACGTCAGCCCCAGCATTTT.